The rows below give T cell receptor beta chains drawn from one sample of a study of response to subunit inactivated influenza vaccine. TCRdb reprocessed the RT-PCR reads with MiXCR, giving one entry per CDR3 protein. The data show a few hundred thousand distinct CDR3 sequences, with 21% seen just once and roughly a tenth held by the top ten. This specimen consisted of PBMCs from blood, obtained about 20 months after vaccination. The receptor set was obtained from a man between 50 and 75 years old who received an inactivated influenza vaccine. Each CDR3 is given with its conserved first and last residue. Fields, in order: V gene, D gene, J gene, clone size, CDR3 DNA, CDR3 protein. D genes are given only for firm matches. Not all rows give a size; the values are once, few, many and, for expanded clones, a class.

TRBV2	.	TRBJ2-1	few	TGTGCCAGCAGTATCGACCACCTCTTCCCCAATGAGCAGTTCTTC	CASSIDHLFPNEQFF
TRBV12-3/TRBV12-4	.	TRBJ2-2	.	TGTGCCAGCAGTACCAATCCGGGACTTAAGCTGTTTTTT	CASSTNPGLKLFF
TRBV25-1	.	TRBJ2-2	once	TGTGCCAGCAGTTGGCTAGCAGACACCGGGGAGCTGTTTTTT	CASSWLADTGELFF
TRBV2	.	TRBJ2-7	few	TGTGCCAGCGCACTCGTGGCGGGACGATCCTACGAGCAGTACTTC	CASALVAGRSYEQYF
TRBV20-1	.	TRBJ1-1	few	TGCAGTGCTACGGCGAGGGAACGGGTGAACACTGAAGCTTTCTTT	CSATARERVNTEAFF
TRBV5-1	TRBD1	TRBJ1-4	.	TGCGCCAGCAGCTTGGAGGGACAGGGAACTAATGAAAAACTGTTTTTT	CASSLEGQGTNEKLFF
TRBV6-1	.	TRBJ1-4	.	TGTGCCAGCAGTGTTAATGGGAGAGATGAAAAACTGTTTTTT	CASSVNGRDEKLFF
TRBV3-1	TRBD1	TRBJ1-2	few	TGTGCCAGCAGCCAGGGACAGGGGCTCTATGGCTACACCTTC	CASSQGQGLYGYTF
TRBV12-3/TRBV12-4	.	TRBJ2-5	.	TGTGCCAGCAATGTCGGGCAGGGGAAAGAGACCCAGTACTTC	CASNVGQGKETQYF
TRBV10-3	TRBD1	TRBJ2-2	few	TGTGCCATCAGTGAAGGGACAGGGTCGAGCACCGGGGAGCTGTTTTTT	CAISEGTGSSTGELFF
TRBV20-1	TRBD2	TRBJ2-2	.	TGCAGTGCTACCGGACTAGCGGGGACGAACACCGGGGAGCTGTTTTTT	CSATGLAGTNTGELFF
TRBV3-1	.	TRBJ1-1	.	TGTGCCAGCAGCCCCCACCGCATGGGTACTGAAGTTTTCTTT	CASSPHRMGTEVFF
TRBV6-1	.	TRBJ1-3	many	TGTGCCAGCGGGCACAGGGATCACTCTGGAAACACCATATATTTT	CASGHRDHSGNTIYF
TRBV12-3/TRBV12-4	.	TRBJ2-7	.	TGTGCCAGCAGTCCTGGGCGCTCCTACGAGCAGTACTTC	CASSPGRSYEQYF
TRBV19	.	TRBJ1-6	few	TGTGCCAGTAGTGGGGCAGTCTATTCACCCCTCCACTTT	CASSGAVYSPLHF
TRBV29-1	.	TRBJ2-3	.	TGCAGCTTTACCCCTCAGGGAAGGGGCACAGATACGCAGTATTTT	CSFTPQGRGTDTQYF
TRBV7-9	TRBD1	TRBJ1-6	few	TGTGCCAGCACCCCCCCCGGAGGACAGGCCAATTCACCCCTCCACTTT	CASTPPGGQANSPLHF
TRBV5-1	.	TRBJ1-5	many	TGCGCCAGCAGCTTGGGACAAGCTAATCAGCCCCAGCATTTT	CASSLGQANQPQHF
TRBV6-5	.	TRBJ1-2	many	TGTGCCAGCAGTTACTCCGGACAGATTAACTATGGCTACACCTTC	CASSYSGQINYGYTF
TRBV21-1	.	TRBJ1-2	many	TGTGCCAGCCCCGACAGGGGCTCCTATGGCTACACCTTC	CASPDRGSYGYTF
TRBV5-1	.	TRBJ1-2	.	TGCGCCAGCAGCTTGACCGACGGACTTACCTATGGCTACACCTTC	CASSLTDGLTYGYTF
TRBV11-2	.	TRBJ2-3	.	TGTGCCAGCATCCCCCGCGACCGGTACACAGATACGCAGTATTTT	CASIPRDRYTDTQYF
TRBV5-1	TRBD1	TRBJ1-2	.	TGCGCCAGCAGCTTTAACAGGGGGCAGAACTATGGCTACACCTTC	CASSFNRGQNYGYTF
TRBV19	TRBD2	TRBJ2-1	.	TGTGCCAGTAGTAAGCGGGGTGGGGAGGGCCTTCCCCAGTTCTTC	CASSKRGGEGLPQFF
TRBV7-6	.	TRBJ2-1	.	TGTGCCAGCAGCTGGGTCGGGGGTTCCTTCAATGAGCAGTTCTTC	CASSWVGGSFNEQFF
TRBV20-1	TRBD1	TRBJ1-2	few	TGCAGTGCTAGAGATCCCCCGACAGGGATCCATGGCTACACCTTC	CSARDPPTGIHGYTF
TRBV4-2	.	TRBJ2-2	once	TGTGCCAGCAGCCAATCAACAGGGTTTGGCACCGGGGAGCTGTTTTTT	CASSQSTGFGTGELFF
TRBV7-2	.	TRBJ2-2	many	TGTGCCAGCAGCTTAGGATATTCGGGGGAGCTGTTTTTT	CASSLGYSGELFF
TRBV7-2	TRBD2	TRBJ2-5	.	TGTGCCAGCAGCTCTAGACCGGGACTAGGAGAAGAGACCCAGTACTTC	CASSSRPGLGEETQYF
TRBV5-6	.	TRBJ1-2	.	TGTGCCAGCAGCTTTTCCCCAGGGGCCAACTATGGCTACACCTTC	CASSFSPGANYGYTF
TRBV29-1	TRBD2	TRBJ2-1	.	TGCAGCGTCGATGCGGGGGAGGGAAATGAGCAGTTCTTC	CSVDAGEGNEQFF
TRBV4-1	.	TRBJ2-7	.	TGCGCCAGCAGCCAAGGAGACAGCACCTACGAGCAGTACTTC	CASSQGDSTYEQYF
TRBV3-1	TRBD2	TRBJ2-3	.	TGTGCCAGCAGCCAAGAATGGTATATAGCGGGGGCGGGAGATACGCAGTATTTT	CASSQEWYIAGAGDTQYF
TRBV7-9	.	TRBJ1-3	.	TGTGCCAGCAGCCCTAACACTGGAAACACCATATATTTT	CASSPNTGNTIYF
TRBV25-1	.	TRBJ1-4	.	TGTGCCGGACGAGACAGTAATGAAAAACTGTTTTTT	CAGRDSNEKLFF
TRBV9	.	TRBJ2-1	.	TGTGCCAGCAGCGTAGATCTAGGGGGACGAAAAGAGCAGTTCTTC	CASSVDLGGRKEQFF
TRBV30	TRBD1	TRBJ2-7	.	TGTGCCTGTCGGACAGGGAATCTGTACGAGCAGTACTTC	CACRTGNLYEQYF
TRBV18	TRBD2	TRBJ2-2	many	TGTGCCAGCTCGAGCGGGGGGCGAAGGACCGGGGAGCTGTTTTTT	CASSSGGRRTGELFF